A selection of T cell receptor beta chains follows, all from one sample in a study of T cell responses to AZD1222 COVID-19 vaccine. Some clones are missing from TCRdb's copy, which holds only in-frame ones; the method was immunoSEQ multiplex PCR. The table has some 120,000 clones, 85% to 90% seen once. The sequencing here drew on peripheral blood, taken on day 0 of AZD1222 vaccination. These TCRs come from an adult in good health. Each CDR3 is given with its conserved first and last residue. D genes are given only for firm matches. A row's size may be missing; if present it is once, few, many or a size class.

D,J,V,size,DNA,CDR3
TRBD2,TRBJ2-1,TRBV18,.,TGTGCCAGCTCCCGCGCCGGTACTAGCGGGGGGCCACCCGATGAGCAGTTCTTC,CASSRAGTSGGPPDEQFF
.,TRBJ1-1,TRBV11-3,.,TGTGCCAGCAGCTTAATGGCAGACACTGAAGCTTTCTTT,CASSLMADTEAFF
.,TRBJ1-6,TRBV3-1/TRBV3-2,.,TGTGCCAGCAGCGGAATCAACTCACCCCTCCACTTT,CASSGINSPLHF
.,TRBJ1-1,TRBV4-2,.,TGTGCCAGCAGCCAAGCAGGGTGGACCTCTGAAGCTTTCTTT,CASSQAGWTSEAFF
TRBD1,TRBJ1-6,TRBV28,.,TGTGCCAGCAGGAGGACAGGTAGCTCCTATAATTCACCCCTCCACTTT,CASRRTGSSYNSPLHF
.,TRBJ1-2,TRBV19,.,TGTGCCTCCGGCCCAGTGATTAACTATGGCTACACCTTC,CASGPVINYGYTF
.,TRBJ2-7,TRBV9,few,TGTGCCAGCAGCGCCGGGGCTGCGGGTAGCTACGAGCAGTACTTC,CASSAGAAGSYEQYF
TRBD1,TRBJ1-5,TRBV19,.,TGTGCCAGTAGTGTCCCCGGGACAGGGGGTAGGGGCAATCAGCCCCAGCATTTT,CASSVPGTGGRGNQPQHF
.,TRBJ2-2,TRBV18,.,TGTGCCAGCTCACCGATCAACGGGGGGAGCCTCGGGGGCCCCGGGGAGCTGTTTTTT,CASSPINGGSLGGPGELFF
.,TRBJ1-3,TRBV10-3,.,TGTGCCATCGGGGGGGGGCTGTCTGGAAACACCATATATTTT,CAIGGGLSGNTIYF
TRBD1,TRBJ2-7,TRBV6-5,.,TGTGCCAGCAGTTACTCGAGGGGGCCCCACGAGCAGTACTTC,CASSYSRGPHEQYF
.,TRBJ1-2,TRBV7-2,.,TGTGCCAGCAGCTCCCAGGGAGGGGATGGCTACACCTTC,CASSSQGGDGYTF
TRBD1,TRBJ1-2,TRBV19,.,TGTGCCAGTACATATGCCGGGACAGGGGATGGCTACACCTTC,CASTYAGTGDGYTF
.,TRBJ1-2,TRBV28,.,TGTGCCAGCAGTGGACAGTCAGGCTATGGCTACACCTTC,CASSGQSGYGYTF
.,TRBJ2-2,TRBV7-6,.,TGTGCCAGCAGCTCCCGACTAGATGCCGGGGAGCTGTTTTTT,CASSSRLDAGELFF
.,TRBJ2-1,TRBV19,.,TGTGCCAGTACCGCCTGGGGGGTATCTAATGAGCAGTTCTTC,CASTAWGVSNEQFF
.,TRBJ1-1,TRBV19,.,TGTGCCAGTAGTATGAGAGGGAAAAAGGGGGTGGTGAACACTGAAGCTTTCTTT,CASSMRGKKGVVNTEAFF
TRBD1,TRBJ1-4,TRBV7-7,.,TGTGCCAGCAGCTTAGGGGCAGGGGGGAATGAAAAACTGTTTTTT,CASSLGAGGNEKLFF
TRBD2,TRBJ2-3,TRBV6-5,.,TGTGCCAGCAGTTACGGACTAGCCTTAGACACAGATACGCAGTATTTT,CASSYGLALDTDTQYF
.,TRBJ1-2,TRBV28,.,TGTGCCAGCAGCCTCACCGGCTATGGCTACACCTTC,CASSLTGYGYTF
TRBD1,TRBJ2-5,TRBV19,.,TGTGCCAGTAGCTGGACAGGGAAGGGTGAGACCCAGTACTTC,CASSWTGKGETQYF
TRBD1,TRBJ1-1,TRBV6-5,.,TGTGCCAGCCCCGGACAGGGATCCACTGAAGCTTTCTTT,CASPGQGSTEAFF
TRBD1,TRBJ1-5,TRBV19,few,TGTGCCAGTATTGCCAGGGGGCGAGGTAATCAGCCCCAGCATTTT,CASIARGRGNQPQHF
.,TRBJ2-1,TRBV15,.,TGTGCCACCAGCAGAGATCCCCAGGTCTACAATGAGCAGTTCTTC,CATSRDPQVYNEQFF
TRBD1,TRBJ2-5,TRBV10-3,.,TGTGCCATCAGTGAGTTTAGGACAGGGGTTCAAGAGACCCAGTACTTC,CAISEFRTGVQETQYF
TRBD2,TRBJ2-1,TRBV5-1,.,TGCGCCAGCAGGGGACTAGCGGGGAGTAATGAGCAGTTCTTC,CASRGLAGSNEQFF
TRBD1,TRBJ1-1,TRBV28,.,TGTGCCAGCAGTCCACACGGGACAGGGGACACTGAAGCTTTCTTT,CASSPHGTGDTEAFF
TRBD2,TRBJ2-3,TRBV18,.,TGTGCCAGCTCACCCGGCGGGACTAGCAAGGATACGCAGTATTTT,CASSPGGTSKDTQYF
TRBD1,TRBJ2-4,TRBV10-3,.,TGTGCCATCAGTGGTGGGACAGAAAACATTCAGTACTTC,CAISGGTENIQYF
TRBD1,TRBJ2-2,TRBV3-1/TRBV3-2,.,TGTGCCAGCAGCCAAGGAGGGGGCGACACCGGGGAGCTGTTTTTT,CASSQGGGDTGELFF
TRBD1,TRBJ2-3,TRBV5-1,.,TGCGCCAGCAGCCGTGGCGGGACAGGCCGGCCAGATACGCAGTATTTT,CASSRGGTGRPDTQYF
TRBD1,TRBJ2-7,TRBV6-9,.,TGTGCCAGCAGCCGAATACAGGGGGCCCACGAGCAGTACTTC,CASSRIQGAHEQYF
TRBD2,TRBJ2-7,TRBV28,.,TGTGCCAGCACCCCGGGAGGCGGCCACTACGAGCAGTACTTC,CASTPGGGHYEQYF
.,TRBJ1-5,TRBV5-3,.,TGTGCCAGAAGTCTGGGGGCTAGCAATCAGCCCCAGCATTTT,CARSLGASNQPQHF
.,TRBJ1-5,TRBV19,.,TGTGCCACCGACCGGGGGAGCAATCAGCCCCAGCATTTT,CATDRGSNQPQHF
.,TRBJ2-2,TRBV19,.,TGTGCCAGTAGTATTACCGGGCCCCAAACCGGGGAGCTGTTTTTT,CASSITGPQTGELFF
.,TRBJ2-4,TRBV4-3,once,TGCGCCAGCAGCCAAGGCCAGTCGATAGCCAAAAACATTCAGTACTTC,CASSQGQSIAKNIQYF